A selection of T cell receptor beta chains follows, all from one sample in a study of cytomegalovirus exposure and HLA in healthy donors. TCRdb's copy holds only in-frame clones and misses some; the assay was immunoSEQ multiplex PCR. The top ten hold around 2.1% of the sample, which has 90,000 to 140,000 clones, over 70% seen once. The sample consisted of PBMCs. These TCRs come from a man under 40 in good health and CMV-seronegative. The CDR3 runs from the conserved cysteine through the conserved F or W. The D gene is left open where the match is weak. Clone size appears in some rows only: once, few, many, or a class for an expanded clone.

NA,12,TRBV28,TRBJ2-1,NA,TGTGCCAGCAGACAGACAGTCAATGAGCAGTTCTTC,CASRQTVNEQFF
TRBD1,16,TRBV25-1,TRBJ2-7,NA,TGTGCCAGCAGTGAAGGACGGGACAGCCCAACCTACGAGCAGTACTTC,CASSEGRDSPTYEQYF
NA,14,TRBV4-3,TRBJ2-5,few,TGCGCCAGCAGCCATGACACTAGCCGCGAGACCCAGTACTTC,CASSHDTSRETQYF
TRBD1,14,TRBV19,TRBJ1-2,NA,TGTGCCAGTAGTAACCGGGACAGGATCTATGGCTACACCTTC,CASSNRDRIYGYTF
TRBD1,15,TRBV6-5,TRBJ1-3,NA,TGTGCCAGCAGCTGGACAGGGGGCCCTGGAAACACCATATATTTT,CASSWTGGPGNTIYF
NA,13,TRBV5-4,TRBJ1-1,NA,TGTGCCAGCAGCATTCAGGAGGGCACTGAAGCTTTCTTT,CASSIQEGTEAFF
TRBD1,15,TRBV7-9,TRBJ1-1,NA,TGTGCCAGCAGCTTAGCAGGGGCAGGGGGCTCGCCGGCTTTCTTT,CASSLAGAGGSPAFF
NA,16,TRBV6-1,TRBJ2-7,NA,TGTGCCAGCAGTGTTTTCTTTGACGACAGCTCCTGCGAGCAGTACTTC,CASSVFFDDSSCEQYF
NA,13,TRBV19,TRBJ2-1,once,TGTGCCAGTAGTATCGGGACACGGAATGAGCAGTTCTTC,CASSIGTRNEQFF
TRBD1,15,TRBV6-1,TRBJ1-3,NA,TGTGCCAGCAGACACGACAGGGAATTTGGAAACACCATATATTTT,CASRHDREFGNTIYF
NA,16,TRBV5-1,TRBJ1-4,NA,TGCGCCAGCAGCTTGGCAAGTGGAGCAACTAATGAAAAACTGTTTTTT,CASSLASGATNEKLFF
TRBD1,13,TRBV4-3,TRBJ1-5,NA,TGCGCCAGCAGCCTATCAGGGGGACAGCCCCAGCATTTT,CASSLSGGQPQHF
NA,14,TRBV28,TRBJ1-3,NA,TGTGCCAGCAGGGGGCGGGGTTCTGGAAACACCATATATTTT,CASRGRGSGNTIYF
NA,15,TRBV9,TRBJ2-2,NA,TGTGCCAGCAGCGCCGCCGGGACTCCCTCGGGGGAGCTGTTTTTT,CASSAAGTPSGELFF
NA,12,TRBV19,TRBJ1-2,NA,TGTGCCGGAAGAACAGGGAACTATGGCTACACCTTC,CAGRTGNYGYTF
NA,13,TRBV7-9,TRBJ1-6,few,TGTGCCAGCAGCGATCCAGGACTGGTACCCCTCCACTTT,CASSDPGLVPLHF
TRBD2,16,TRBV5-1,TRBJ2-3,NA,TGCGCCAGCAGCTTACCGGGACTAGCGGGTAGAGATACGCAGTATTTT,CASSLPGLAGRDTQYF
NA,13,TRBV5-1,TRBJ2-7,NA,TGCGCCAGCGGGCAGTCGGGGGCCTACGAGCAGTACTTC,CASGQSGAYEQYF
NA,13,TRBV19,TRBJ1-1,NA,TGTGCCAGTAGTACCACAGGGAACACTGAAGCTTTCTTT,CASSTTGNTEAFF
TRBD1,14,TRBV5-1,TRBJ1-1,NA,TGCGCCAGCAGCCAAGGGACAGGGGGCACTGAAGCTTTCTTT,CASSQGTGGTEAFF
NA,16,TRBV10-3,TRBJ2-6,NA,TGTGCCATCAGGGGAGGGGGAAGCTCTGGGGCCAACGTCCTGACTTTC,CAIRGGGSSGANVLTF
NA,12,TRBV7-9,TRBJ1-1,few,TGTTCCAGCAGCTTCGGGAACACTGAAGCTTTCTTT,CSSSFGNTEAFF
TRBD1,16,TRBV7-2,TRBJ2-1,NA,TGTGCCAGCAGCTTAATTTCGGGACAGGGATACAATGAGCAGTTCTTC,CASSLISGQGYNEQFF
TRBD2,15,TRBV5-4,TRBJ2-1,NA,TGTGCCAGCAGCTTGGACGCGGGGGGCTACAATGAGCAGTTCTTC,CASSLDAGGYNEQFF
TRBD2,16,TRBV7-3,TRBJ2-1,NA,TGTGCCAGCAGCTTAAGGGTGGGACTACGAGGCAATGAGCAGTTCTTC,CASSLRVGLRGNEQFF
NA,14,TRBV10-3,TRBJ2-1,NA,TGTGCCATCGGCAAGGGGCGCTCCTACAATGAGCAGTTCTTC,CAIGKGRSYNEQFF
TRBD2,17,TRBV4-1,TRBJ2-7,NA,TGCGCCAGCAGCCAAGCCATGCGCTCTGGGCGGGGGTACGAGCAGTACTTC,CASSQAMRSGRGYEQYF
TRBD2,14,TRBV2,TRBJ2-7,NA,TGTGCCAGCAGTGTGTCAGCGGGAACGGGCGAGCAGTACTTC,CASSVSAGTGEQYF
NA,11,TRBV2,TRBJ1-5,once,TGTGCCAGCAGTGTCGGTCAGCCCCAGCATTTT,CASSVGQPQHF
TRBD2,15,TRBV7-9,TRBJ2-1,NA,TGTGCCAGCAGCTTAGGACTAGCGGGGGTAGCCGAGCAGTTCTTC,CASSLGLAGVAEQFF
NA,16,TRBV6-5,TRBJ2-3,NA,TGTGCCAGCAGTTACACCCGGGCCGGAGGGGCAGATACGCAGTATTTT,CASSYTRAGGADTQYF
TRBD1,14,TRBV27,TRBJ1-2,NA,TGTGCCAGCAGTTCCAGGGGGCAGTTCTATGGCTACACCTTC,CASSSRGQFYGYTF
NA,13,TRBV30,TRBJ2-5,NA,TGTGCCTGGAGTGGAGGGACTGGAGAGACCCAGTACTTC,CAWSGGTGETQYF
NA,14,TRBV30,TRBJ1-1,NA,TGTGCCTGGAGTTCCGGTGACTATCTGAGGCCGTCTTTCTTT,CAWSSGDYLRPSFF
NA,13,TRBV6-4,TRBJ2-3,NA,TGTGCGACAAGACCGACACGCACAGATACGCAGTATTTT,CATRPTRTDTQYF